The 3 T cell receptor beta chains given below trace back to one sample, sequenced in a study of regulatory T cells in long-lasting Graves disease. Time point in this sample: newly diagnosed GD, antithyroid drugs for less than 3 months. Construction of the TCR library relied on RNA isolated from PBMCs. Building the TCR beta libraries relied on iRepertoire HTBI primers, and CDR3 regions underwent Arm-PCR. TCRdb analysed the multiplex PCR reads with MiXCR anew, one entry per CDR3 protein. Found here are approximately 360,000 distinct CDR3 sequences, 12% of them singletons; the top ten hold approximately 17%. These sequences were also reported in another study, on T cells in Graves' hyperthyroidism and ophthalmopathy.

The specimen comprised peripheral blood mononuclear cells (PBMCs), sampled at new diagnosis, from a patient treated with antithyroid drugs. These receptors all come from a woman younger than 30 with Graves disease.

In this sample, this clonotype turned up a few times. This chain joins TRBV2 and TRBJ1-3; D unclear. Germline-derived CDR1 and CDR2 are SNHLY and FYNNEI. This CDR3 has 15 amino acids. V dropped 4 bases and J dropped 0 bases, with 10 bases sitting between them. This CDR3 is CASSGEAPSGNTIYF. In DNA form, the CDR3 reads TGTGCCAGCAGTGGAGAAGCGCCCTCTGGAAACACCATATATTTT.

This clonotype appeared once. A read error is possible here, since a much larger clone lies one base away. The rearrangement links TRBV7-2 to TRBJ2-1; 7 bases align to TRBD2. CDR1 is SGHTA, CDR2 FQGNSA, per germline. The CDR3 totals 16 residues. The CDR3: CASSLVGGSWGNGQFF. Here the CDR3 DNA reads TGTGCCAGCAGCTTAGTTGGCGGGAGCTGGGGGAATGGGCAGTTCTTC. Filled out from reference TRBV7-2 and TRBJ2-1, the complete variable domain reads GAGVSQSPSNKVTEKGKDVELRCDPISGHTALYWYRQSLGQGLEFLIYFQGNSAPDKSGLPSDRFSAERTGGSVSTLTIQRTQQEDSAVYLCASSLVGGSWGNGQFFGPGTRLTVL.

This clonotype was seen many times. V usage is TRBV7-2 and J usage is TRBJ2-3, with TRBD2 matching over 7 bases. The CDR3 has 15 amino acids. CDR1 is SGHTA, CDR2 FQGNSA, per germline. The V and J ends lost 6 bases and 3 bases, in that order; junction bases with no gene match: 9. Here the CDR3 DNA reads TGTGCCAGCAGTCGGCGACGGGGGGTGACAGATACGCAGTATTTT. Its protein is CASSRRRGVTDTQYF.